What follows are 12 T cell receptor beta chains derived from one specimen sequenced in a study of blood T cell repertoires in COVID-19. The protocol was immunoSEQ multiplex PCR, while the TCRdb copy is restricted to in-frame clones and leaves out a portion. The repertoire has roughly 200,000 clones, about 88% of them found once; the top ten carry roughly 1.7%. The specimen sequenced was peripheral blood. The receptors come from a man aged 65-85 years with acute or convalescent COVID-19.

This sequence joins TRBV11-3 and TRBJ2-2, with TRBD1 matching 10 bases. The V segment lost 5 bases and the J segment 5 bases; nucleotides outside the gene matches: 8. The CDR3 totals 16 residues. Germline CDR1 and CDR2: SGHNT and YENEEA. In DNA, the CDR3 is TGTGCCAGCAGCCCTCGGACAGGGGGAAGGACCGGGGAGCTGTTTTTT. This gives the protein CASSPRTGGRTGELFF.

The chain has TRBV14 and TRBJ1-6; TRBD1 agrees at 8 bases. The CDR3 is 20 amino acids. Germline loops: CDR1 SGHDN, CDR2 FVKESK. Trimming removed 1 base from V and 0 bases from J; junction bases left unmatched: 11. The CDR3, as DNA: TGTGCCAGCAGCCAAGTTCATGCGGGGACAGGCAGCTCCTATAATTCACCCCTCCACTTT. Translated, it gives CASSQVHAGTGSSYNSPLHF.

The rearrangement uses TRBV28 and TRBJ1-5; 8 nucleotides agree with TRBD1. The V gene's germline CDR1 is MDHEN and CDR2 SYDVKM. Germline trimming cut 6 bases from V and 3 bases from J; bases unmatched to any gene: 10. The CDR3 covers 16 residues. CDR3 nucleotide sequence: TGTGCCAGCAGATGGACAGGGCCCGCCGTCAATCAGCCCCAGCATTTT. It translates to CASRWTGPAVNQPQHF.

J is TRBJ2-7 and V is TRBV27; 9 positions match TRBD1. After removal of 4 bases from V and 2 bases from J, the junction contained 3 bases not matched to a gene. This CDR3 comprises 14 residues. Germline V lookup: CDR1 MNHEY, CDR2 SMNVEV (reference sequence). The CDR3, as DNA: TGTGCCAGCAGTTCGCACAGGGGGCCCTACGAGCAGTACTTC. This gives the protein CASSSHRGPYEQYF.

The J gene is TRBJ2-1, the V gene TRBV27, with 13 bases matching TRBD2. The CDR3 is 17 residues long. CDR1 MNHEY and CDR2 SMNVEV come from the germline V gene (reference sequence). Trimming took 0 bases from V and 7 from J; bases not matched to a gene: 6. CDR3 in DNA: TGTGCCAGCAGTTTATCTGTTGGGACTAGCGGGGCTAATGAGCAGTTCTTC. Amino acid sequence: CASSLSVGTSGANEQFF.

Written as DNA, the CDR3 is TGTGCCAGCAGCCGGGACAGGGAGGGATACAATGAGCAGTTCTTC. Translating gives CASSRDREGYNEQFF. This chain connects TRBV7-3 to TRBJ2-1, with 9 bases lining up with TRBD1. This CDR3 region has 15 residues. Germline V CDR1 and CDR2: SGHTA, FQGTGA. J was trimmed by 4 bases and V by 5 bases; bases with no gene match: 6.

This clone has only a few counts. V is TRBV4-1 and J is TRBJ2-3; possibly TRBD1 for D (5 bases). Germline CDR1 MGHRA, CDR2 YSYEKL. Trimming pared 2 bases from V and 5 bases from J, leaving 8 bases between. The length of the CDR3 is 13 residues. CDR3 loop: CASSQLTEDTQYF. In DNA, the CDR3 is TGCGCCAGCAGCCAACTGACAGAAGATACGCAGTATTTT.

The chain employs TRBV19 and TRBJ1-1; 7 bases map to TRBD1. From germline, CDR1 is LNHDA and CDR2 SQIVND (reference sequence). This CDR3 spans 15 amino acids. J was trimmed by 0 bases and V by 3 bases; bases with no gene match: 4. The CDR3 region has the DNA TGTGCCAGTAGTATTCAGGGGGGAATGAACACTGAAGCTTTCTTT. It specifies CASSIQGGMNTEAFF.

This clone has just one count. The chain is built from TRBV10-3 and TRBJ1-2, with 7 bases aligning to TRBD1. J gave up 5 bases and V 9 bases, and 9 bases lay outside the gene matches. The CDR3 is made up of 13 amino acids. Germline V gives CDR1 ENHRY, CDR2 SYGVKD. The CDR3 DNA reads as TGTGCCATTCGGACAGGAGAAGAATATGGCTACACCTTC. Translated, it gives CAIRTGEEYGYTF.

The J gene is TRBJ2-1, the V gene TRBV27, with 7 bases lining up with TRBD2. This CDR3 contains 16 residues. Germline V gene sequence: CDR1 MNHEY, CDR2 SMNVEV (reference sequence). V shed 3 bases, J shed 9 bases, and the junction held 14 bases outside the gene matches. This CDR3 is CASSFLTSSFHGEQFF. CDR3 nucleotides: TGTGCCAGCAGTTTCTTGACTAGCAGTTTTCACGGTGAGCAGTTCTTC.

CDR3 nucleotide sequence: TGTGCCAGCAGTTCTCCCGCTGGGACTGTGAACACTGAAGCTTTCTTT. Its translation: CASSSPAGTVNTEAFF. The rearrangement links TRBV6-5 to TRBJ1-1; possible D gene TRBD1, 5 bases. The CDR3 is made up of 16 amino acids. In germline, CDR1 is MNHEY, CDR2 SVGAGI. With 4 bases removed from V and 0 bases from J, the gap between germline ends came to 15 bases.

This chain joins TRBV19 and TRBJ2-6; D remains unclear. V gave up 4 bases and J gave up 4 bases, with 17 bases separating them. The CDR3 covers 17 residues. Germline V gives CDR1 LNHDA, CDR2 SQIVND (reference sequence). CDR3 amino acids: CASSKRSPMNGANVLTF. CDR3 DNA sequence: TGTGCCAGTAGTAAGCGCAGCCCGATGAACGGGGCCAACGTCCTGACTTTC.